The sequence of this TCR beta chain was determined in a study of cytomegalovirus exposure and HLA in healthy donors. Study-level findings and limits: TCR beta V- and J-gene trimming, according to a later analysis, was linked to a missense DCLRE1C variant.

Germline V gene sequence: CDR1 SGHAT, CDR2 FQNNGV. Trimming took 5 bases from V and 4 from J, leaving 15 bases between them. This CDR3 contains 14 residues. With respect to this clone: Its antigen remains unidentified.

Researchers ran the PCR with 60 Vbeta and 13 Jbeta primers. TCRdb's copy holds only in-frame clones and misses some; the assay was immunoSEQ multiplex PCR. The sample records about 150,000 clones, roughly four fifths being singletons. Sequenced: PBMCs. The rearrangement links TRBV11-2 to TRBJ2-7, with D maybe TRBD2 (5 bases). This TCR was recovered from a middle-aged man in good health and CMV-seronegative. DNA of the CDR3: TGTGCCAGCAGCCTGACACTAGAGGGATACGAGCAGTACTTC. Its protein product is CASSLTLEGYEQYF.